This T cell receptor (beta chain) was obtained from a study of T-cell memory formation after mild COVID-19. This clonotype was seen only a few times. TCRdb itself ran the 5' RACE reads through MiXCR, one entry per CDR3 protein. The sample gives hundreds of thousands of distinct CDR3 sequences, roughly 15% of which show up once; 20% to 25% is in the top ten. V gave up 2 bases and J gave up 4 bases, with 11 bases separating them. There are 15 residues in the CDR3. Germline CDR1 is MNHNY and CDR2 is SVGAGI (reference sequence). The TCR originated in a man in his late teens or twenties who had mild COVID-19 (a few samples of this study predate the infection). Cell type and time point are not known. This chain connects TRBV6-6 to TRBJ2-2; D is possibly TRBD1 or TRBD2 (5 bases each). The sequenced sample was PBMCs or a T cell subset sorted from them (not recorded which). CDR3 bases: TGTGCCAGCAGTTACGGGGGATGGGGCACCGGGGAGCTGTTTTTT. Translating gives CASSYGGWGTGELFF.